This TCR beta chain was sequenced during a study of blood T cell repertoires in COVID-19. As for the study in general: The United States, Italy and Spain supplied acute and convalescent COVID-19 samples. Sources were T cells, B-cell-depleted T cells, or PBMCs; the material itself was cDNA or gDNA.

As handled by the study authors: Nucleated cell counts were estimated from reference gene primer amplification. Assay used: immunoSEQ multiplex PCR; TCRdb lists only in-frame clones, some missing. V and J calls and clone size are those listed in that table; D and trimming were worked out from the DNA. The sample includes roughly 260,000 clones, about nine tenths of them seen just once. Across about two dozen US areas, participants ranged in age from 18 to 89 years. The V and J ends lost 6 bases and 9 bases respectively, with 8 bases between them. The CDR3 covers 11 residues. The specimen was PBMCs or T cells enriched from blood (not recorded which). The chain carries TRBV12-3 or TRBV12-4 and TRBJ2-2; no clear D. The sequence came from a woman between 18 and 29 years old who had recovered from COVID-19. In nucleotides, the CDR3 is TGTGCCAGCAGATACAACCGGGAGCTGTTTTTT. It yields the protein CASRYNRELFF.